The clone carrying this TCR beta chain has a handful of counts. Peripheral blood came from all dose cohorts at three timepoints. Method: immunoSEQ multiplex PCR; TCRdb's copy keeps in-frame clones and lacks some. Of 45,000 to 60,000 clones in the sample, roughly four fifths were seen once. The data belong to a study of OX40 agonist ivuxolimab in advanced cancers. The germline V gene has CDR1 SQVTM and CDR2 ANQGSEA. V lost 5 bases to trimming and J lost 8 bases, with 9 bases between them. The CDR3 totals 10 residues. The sequence came from an adult with an advanced solid tumor such as melanoma, head and neck, liver or kidney cancer. The chain joins TRBV29-1 to TRBJ1-2; D gene ambiguous. The source was CD4+ or CD8+ T cells sorted from blood, collected in a trial of the OX40 agonist ivuxolimab. The CDR3 coding sequence is TGCAGCGTTTCGGAGGAGGGCTACACCTTC. Translation gives CSVSEEGYTF.